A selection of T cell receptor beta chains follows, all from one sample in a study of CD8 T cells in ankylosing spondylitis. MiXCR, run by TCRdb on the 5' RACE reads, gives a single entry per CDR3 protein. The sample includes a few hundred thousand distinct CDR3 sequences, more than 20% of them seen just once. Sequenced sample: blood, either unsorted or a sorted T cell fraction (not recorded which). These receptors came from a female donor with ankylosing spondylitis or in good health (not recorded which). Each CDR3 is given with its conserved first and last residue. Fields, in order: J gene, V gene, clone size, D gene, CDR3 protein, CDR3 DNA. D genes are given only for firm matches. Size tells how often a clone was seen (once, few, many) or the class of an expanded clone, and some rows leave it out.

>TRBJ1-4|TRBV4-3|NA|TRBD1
CASSQVGQGNEKLFF
TGCGCCAGCAGCCAAGTGGGACAGGGCAATGAAAAACTGTTTTTT
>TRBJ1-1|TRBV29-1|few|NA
CSVEGNTEAFF
TGCAGCGTTGAAGGGAACACTGAAGCTTTCTTT
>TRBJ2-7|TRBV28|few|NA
CASSLLIYEQYF
TGTGCCAGCAGCCTTCTCATCTACGAGCAGTACTTC
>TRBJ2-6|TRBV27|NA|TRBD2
CASSLWASGRGVSGANVLTF
TGTGCCAGCAGTTTATGGGCTAGCGGGAGAGGGGTCTCTGGGGCCAACGTCCTGACTTTC
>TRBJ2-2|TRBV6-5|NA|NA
CASSYRQEQTGELFF
TGTGCCAGCAGTTACCGACAGGAACAAACCGGGGAGCTGTTTTTT
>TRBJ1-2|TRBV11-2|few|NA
CASSKDRTYGYTF
TGTGCCAGCAGCAAAGACAGGACCTATGGCTACACCTTC
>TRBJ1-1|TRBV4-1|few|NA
CASSQDGGDTEAFF
TGCGCCAGCAGCCAAGATGGGGGGGACACTGAAGCTTTCTTT
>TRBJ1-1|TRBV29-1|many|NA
CSTRTVGATEAFF
TGCAGCACCCGGACAGTAGGGGCAACTGAAGCTTTCTTT
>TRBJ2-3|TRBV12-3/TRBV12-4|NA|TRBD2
CASSFHRDYKGTQYF
TGTGCCAGCAGTTTTCACCGGGACTATAAGGGTACGCAGTATTTT
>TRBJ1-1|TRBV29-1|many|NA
CSVERGAEAFF
TGCAGCGTTGAGCGAGGGGCTGAAGCTTTCTTT
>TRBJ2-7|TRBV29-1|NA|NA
CSVAVAGQSSYEQYF
TGCAGCGTTGCTGTAGCGGGACAGAGCTCCTACGAGCAGTACTTC
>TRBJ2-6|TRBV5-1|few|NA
CASSLGRHSGANVLTF
TGCGCCAGCAGCTTGGGACGGCACTCTGGGGCCAACGTCCTGACTTTC
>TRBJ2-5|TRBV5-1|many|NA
CASSPSRIETQYF
TGCGCCAGCAGCCCTTCCCGGATCGAGACCCAGTACTTC
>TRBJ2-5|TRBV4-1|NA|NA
CASSQEDQETQYF
TGCGCCAGCAGCCAAGAGGACCAAGAGACCCAGTACTTC
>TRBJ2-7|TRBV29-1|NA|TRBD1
CSVRRTGPYEQYF
TGCAGCGTAAGGCGGACAGGCCCCTACGAGCAGTACTTC
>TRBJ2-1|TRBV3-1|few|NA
CASRQWGRLGMDEQFF
TGTGCCAGCAGACAGTGGGGGAGACTAGGGATGGATGAGCAGTTCTTC
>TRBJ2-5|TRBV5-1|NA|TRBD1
CASSLDGTGTTETQYF
TGCGCCAGCAGCTTGGACGGGACAGGGACCACAGAAACCCAGTACTTC
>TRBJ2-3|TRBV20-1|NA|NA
CSARTGTHGDTQYF
TGCAGTGCTAGAACCGGGACTCATGGCGATACGCAGTATTTT
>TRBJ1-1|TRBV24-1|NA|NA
CATSVGGTEAFF
TGTGCCACCAGTGTTGGGGGCACTGAAGCTTTCTTT
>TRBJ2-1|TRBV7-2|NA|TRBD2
CASRPGGNNEQFF
TGTGCCAGCAGGCCGGGGGGGAACAATGAGCAGTTCTTC
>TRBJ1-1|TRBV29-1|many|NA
CSEGRLTEAFF
TGCAGCGAAGGGAGGTTAACTGAAGCTTTCTTT
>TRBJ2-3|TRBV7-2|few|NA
CASSPGTPSTDTQYF
TGTGCCAGCAGCCCCGGGACACCCAGCACAGATACGCAGTATTTT
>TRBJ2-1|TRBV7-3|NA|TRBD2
CASSHSGGRHNEQFF
TGTGCCAGCAGCCATAGTGGCGGGAGGCACAATGAGCAGTTCTTC
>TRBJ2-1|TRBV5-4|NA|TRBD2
CASSYTSGSRNEQFF
TGTGCCAGCAGCTATACTAGCGGGAGTCGGAATGAGCAGTTCTTC
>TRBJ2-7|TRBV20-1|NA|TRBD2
CSASWLAGTYEQYF
TGCAGTGCTAGTTGGCTAGCGGGAACCTACGAGCAGTACTTC
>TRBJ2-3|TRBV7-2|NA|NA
CASSLAQRESDTQYF
TGTGCCAGCAGCTTAGCCCAACGGGAATCAGATACGCAGTATTTT
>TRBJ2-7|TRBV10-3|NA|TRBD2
CAISDTASGRQISYEQYF
TGTGCCATCAGTGATACCGCTAGCGGGAGGCAAATCTCCTACGAGCAGTACTTC
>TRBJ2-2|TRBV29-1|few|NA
CSVSNSNTGELFF
TGCAGCGTTTCTAACAGTAACACCGGGGAGCTGTTTTTT
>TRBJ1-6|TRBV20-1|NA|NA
CSASGSAGEGAYSPLHF
TGCAGTGCTAGCGGGTCCGCAGGAGAAGGAGCTTATTCACCCCTCCACTTT
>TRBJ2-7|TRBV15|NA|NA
CATSRSHRTNEQYF
TGTGCCACCAGCAGAAGCCACCGGACGAACGAGCAGTACTTC
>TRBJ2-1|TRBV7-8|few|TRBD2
CASSSPRGLANILEQFF
TGTGCCAGCAGCTCACCCCGGGGACTAGCGAATATCCTGGAGCAGTTCTTC
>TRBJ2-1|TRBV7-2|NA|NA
CASSLAFSSYNEQFF
TGTGCCAGCAGCTTAGCCTTTAGCTCCTACAATGAGCAGTTCTTC
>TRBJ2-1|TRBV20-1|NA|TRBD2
CSVRPGLAGHNEQFF
TGCAGTGTTAGACCGGGACTAGCGGGCCACAATGAGCAGTTCTTC
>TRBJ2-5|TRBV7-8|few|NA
CASSFLLDQPGAQETQYF
TGTGCCAGCAGCTTCCTCCTCGATCAACCGGGGGCCCAAGAGACCCAGTACTTC
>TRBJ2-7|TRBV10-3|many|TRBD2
CAISGTSSSYEQYF
TGTGCCATCAGTGGGACTAGCTCCTCCTACGAGCAGTACTTC
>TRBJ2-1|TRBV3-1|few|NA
CASSQHPSSYNEQFF
TGTGCCAGCAGCCAACACCCCTCCTCCTACAATGAGCAGTTCTTC
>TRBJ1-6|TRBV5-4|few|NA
CASSPAQPDSPLHF
TGTGCCAGCAGCCCCGCTCAGCCTGATTCACCCCTCCACTTT
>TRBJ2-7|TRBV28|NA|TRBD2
CASRTSGAYEQYF
TGTGCCAGCAGGACTAGCGGGGCCTACGAGCAGTACTTC
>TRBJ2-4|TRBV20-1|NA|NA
CSARVRGPKNIQYF
TGCAGTGCTAGAGTAAGGGGCCCAAAAAACATTCAGTACTTC
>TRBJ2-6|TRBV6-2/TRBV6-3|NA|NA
CATRVTGANVLTF
TGTGCCACCCGGGTTACCGGGGCCAACGTCCTGACTTTC
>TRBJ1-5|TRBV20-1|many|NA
CSARRGSNQPQHF
TGCAGTGCTAGAAGGGGTAGCAATCAGCCCCAGCATTTT
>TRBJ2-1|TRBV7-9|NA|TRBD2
CASSLYSGSNNEQFF
TGTGCCAGCAGCTTATATAGCGGGAGTAACAATGAGCAGTTCTTC
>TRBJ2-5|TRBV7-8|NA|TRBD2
CASSLSGREQETQYF
TGTGCCAGCAGTCTTAGCGGGAGAGAACAAGAGACCCAGTACTTC
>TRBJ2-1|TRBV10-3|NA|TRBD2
CAISERLAGGPSSYNEQFF
TGTGCCATCAGTGAGCGGCTAGCGGGAGGGCCGAGTTCCTACAATGAGCAGTTCTTC
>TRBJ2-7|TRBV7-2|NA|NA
CASSLGIGTVVYEQYF
TGTGCCAGCAGCTTAGGCATCGGGACGGTTGTCTACGAGCAGTACTTC
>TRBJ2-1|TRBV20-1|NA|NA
CSVLKRASYNEQFF
TGCAGTGTTTTGAAGCGGGCCTCCTACAATGAGCAGTTCTTC
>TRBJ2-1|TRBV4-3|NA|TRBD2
CASSHSGRMDNEQFF
TGCGCCAGCAGCCATAGCGGGAGAATGGACAATGAGCAGTTCTTC
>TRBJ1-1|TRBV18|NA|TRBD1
CASSLQRTGRTEAFF
TGTGCCAGCTCCCTACAGCGGACAGGGAGAACTGAAGCTTTCTTT
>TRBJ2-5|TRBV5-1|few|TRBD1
CASSGTGGVETQYF
TGCGCCAGCAGCGGCACAGGGGGAGTGGAGACCCAGTACTTC
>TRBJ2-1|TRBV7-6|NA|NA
CASSLRTDNEQFF
TGTGCCAGCAGCCTACGGACCGACAATGAGCAGTTCTTC
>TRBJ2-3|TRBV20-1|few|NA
CSAPLSPRSTDTQYF
TGCAGTGCTCCTCTAAGCCCCCGCTCCACGGATACGCAGTATTTT
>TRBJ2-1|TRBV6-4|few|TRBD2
CASAREDGSYNEQFF
TGTGCCAGCGCCCGGGAGGACGGGTCTTACAATGAGCAGTTCTTC
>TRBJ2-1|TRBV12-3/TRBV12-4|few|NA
CASRLSGGPFF
TGTGCCAGCAGGTTGTCTGGGGGCCCGTTCTTC
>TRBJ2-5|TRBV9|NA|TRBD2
CASSVGLAYQETQYF
TGTGCCAGCAGCGTGGGACTAGCCTACCAAGAGACCCAGTACTTC
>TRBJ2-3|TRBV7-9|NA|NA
CASSLGTAGYTDTQYF
TGTGCCAGCAGCTTAGGAACCGCGGGATACACAGATACGCAGTATTTT
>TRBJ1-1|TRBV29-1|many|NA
CSVVSGETEAFF
TGCAGCGTTGTGTCAGGTGAGACTGAAGCTTTCTTT
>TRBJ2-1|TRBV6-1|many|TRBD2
CASRLRLAGDEQFF
TGTGCCAGCAGGCTCAGGCTAGCGGGGGATGAGCAGTTCTTC
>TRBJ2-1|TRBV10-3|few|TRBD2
CAISEGLAGGLEQFF
TGTGCCATCAGTGAAGGACTAGCGGGAGGGCTCGAGCAGTTCTTC
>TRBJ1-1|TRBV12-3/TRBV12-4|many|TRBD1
CASTPGQGPMNTEAFF
TGTGCCAGCACACCGGGACAGGGACCTATGAACACTGAAGCTTTCTTT